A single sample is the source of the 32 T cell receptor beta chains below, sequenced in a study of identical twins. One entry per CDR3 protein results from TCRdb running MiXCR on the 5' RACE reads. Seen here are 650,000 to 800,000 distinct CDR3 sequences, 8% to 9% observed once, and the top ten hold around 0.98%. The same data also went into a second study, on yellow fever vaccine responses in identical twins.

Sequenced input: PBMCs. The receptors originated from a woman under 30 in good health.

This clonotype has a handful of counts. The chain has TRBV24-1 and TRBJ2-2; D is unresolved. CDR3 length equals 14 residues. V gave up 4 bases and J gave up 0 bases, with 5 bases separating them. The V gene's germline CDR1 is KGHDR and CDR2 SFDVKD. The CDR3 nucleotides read TGTGCCACCAGTGAGCAGGCGAACACCGGGGAGCTGTTTTTT. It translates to CATSEQANTGELFF.

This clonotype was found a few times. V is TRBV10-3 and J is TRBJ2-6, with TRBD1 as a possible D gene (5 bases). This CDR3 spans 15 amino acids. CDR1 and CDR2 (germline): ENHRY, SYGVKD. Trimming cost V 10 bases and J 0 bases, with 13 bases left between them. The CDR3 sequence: CATSRESSGANVLTF. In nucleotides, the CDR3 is TGTGCCACCTCCAGGGAAAGCTCTGGGGCCAACGTCCTGACTTTC.

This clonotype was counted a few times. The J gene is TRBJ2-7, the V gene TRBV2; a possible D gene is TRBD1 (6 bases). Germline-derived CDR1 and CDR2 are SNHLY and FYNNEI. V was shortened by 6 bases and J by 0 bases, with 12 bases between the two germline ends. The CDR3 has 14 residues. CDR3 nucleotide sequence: TGTGCCAGCAGGACAGGACAGCTCTCCTACGAGCAGTACTTC. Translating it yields CASRTGQLSYEQYF.

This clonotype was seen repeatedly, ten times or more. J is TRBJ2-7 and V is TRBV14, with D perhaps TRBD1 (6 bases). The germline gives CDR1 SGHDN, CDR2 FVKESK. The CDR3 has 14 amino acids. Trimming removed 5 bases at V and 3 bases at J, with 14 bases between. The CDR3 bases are TGTGCCAGCAGCTACGGGCAGGGGAACTACGAGCAGTACTTC. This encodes CASSYGQGNYEQYF.

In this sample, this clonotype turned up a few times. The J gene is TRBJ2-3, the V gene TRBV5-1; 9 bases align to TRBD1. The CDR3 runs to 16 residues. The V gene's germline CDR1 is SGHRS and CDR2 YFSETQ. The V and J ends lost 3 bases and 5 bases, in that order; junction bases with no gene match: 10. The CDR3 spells CASSSGDRVYEDTQYF. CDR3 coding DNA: TGCGCCAGCAGCTCGGGGGACAGGGTATATGAAGATACGCAGTATTTT.

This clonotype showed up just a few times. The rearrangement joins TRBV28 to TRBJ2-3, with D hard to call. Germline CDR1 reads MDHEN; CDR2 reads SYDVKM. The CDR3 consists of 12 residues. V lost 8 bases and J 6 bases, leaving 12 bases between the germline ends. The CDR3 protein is CASRSRADTQYF. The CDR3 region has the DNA TGTGCCAGCCGCAGTCGAGCGGATACGCAGTATTTT.

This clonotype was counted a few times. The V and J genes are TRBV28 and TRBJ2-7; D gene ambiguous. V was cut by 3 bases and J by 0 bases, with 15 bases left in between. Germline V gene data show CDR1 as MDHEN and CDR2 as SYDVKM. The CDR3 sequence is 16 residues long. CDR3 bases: TGTGCCAGCAGTTTTTTGATATCCTCCCTCTCCTACGAGCAGTACTTC. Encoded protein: CASSFLISSLSYEQYF. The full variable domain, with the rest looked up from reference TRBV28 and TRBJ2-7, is DVKVTQSSRYLVKRTGEKVFLECVQDMDHENMFWYRQDPGLGLRLIYFSYDVKMKEKGDIPEGYSVSREKKERFSLILESASTNQTSMYLCASSFLISSLSYEQYFGPGTRLTVT.

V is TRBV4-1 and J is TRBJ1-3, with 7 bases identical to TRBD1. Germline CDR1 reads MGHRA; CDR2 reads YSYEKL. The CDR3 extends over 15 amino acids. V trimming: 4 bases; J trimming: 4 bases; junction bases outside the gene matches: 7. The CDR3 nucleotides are TGCGCCAGCAGCCGAACAGACAGGGTCGGAAACACCATATATTTT. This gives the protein CASSRTDRVGNTIYF.

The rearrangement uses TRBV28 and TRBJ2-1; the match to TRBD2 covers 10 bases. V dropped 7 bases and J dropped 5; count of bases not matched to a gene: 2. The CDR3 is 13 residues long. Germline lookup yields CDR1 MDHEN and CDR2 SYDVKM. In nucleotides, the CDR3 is TGTGCCAGCACAGGACTAGCGGACAATGAGCAGTTCTTC. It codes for CASTGLADNEQFF.

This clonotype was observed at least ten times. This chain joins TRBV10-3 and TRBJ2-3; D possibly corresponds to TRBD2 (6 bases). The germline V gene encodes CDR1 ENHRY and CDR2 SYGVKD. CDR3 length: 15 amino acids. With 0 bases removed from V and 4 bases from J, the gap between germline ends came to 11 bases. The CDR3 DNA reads TGTGCCATCAGTGAGTCAGGGGACTTGTCAGATACGCAGTATTTT. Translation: CAISESGDLSDTQYF.

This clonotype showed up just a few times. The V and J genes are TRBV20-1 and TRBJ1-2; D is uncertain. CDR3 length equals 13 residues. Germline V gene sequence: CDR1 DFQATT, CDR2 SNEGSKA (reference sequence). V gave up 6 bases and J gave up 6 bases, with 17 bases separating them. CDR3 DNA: TGCAGTGCCGTAGAGGGTATGATTCATGGCTACACCTTC. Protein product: CSAVEGMIHGYTF.

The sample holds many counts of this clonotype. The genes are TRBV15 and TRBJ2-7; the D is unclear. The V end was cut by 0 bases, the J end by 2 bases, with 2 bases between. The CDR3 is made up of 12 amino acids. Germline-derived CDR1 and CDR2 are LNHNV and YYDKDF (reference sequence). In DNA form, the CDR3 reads TGTGCCACCAGCAGAGAGCCCTACGAGCAGTACTTC. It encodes CATSREPYEQYF.

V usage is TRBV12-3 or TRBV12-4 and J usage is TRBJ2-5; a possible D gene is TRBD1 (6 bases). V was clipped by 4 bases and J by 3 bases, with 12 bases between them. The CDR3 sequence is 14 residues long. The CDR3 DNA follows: TGTGCCAGCAGTTCAGGACAGCCCAAAGAGACCCAGTACTTC. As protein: CASSSGQPKETQYF.

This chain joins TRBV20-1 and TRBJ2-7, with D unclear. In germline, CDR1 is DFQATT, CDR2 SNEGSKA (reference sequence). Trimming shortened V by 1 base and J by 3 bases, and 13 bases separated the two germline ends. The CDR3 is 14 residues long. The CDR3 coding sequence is TGCAGTGCTAGAGGACGGACGGATAACTACGAGCAGTACTTC. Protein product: CSARGRTDNYEQYF.

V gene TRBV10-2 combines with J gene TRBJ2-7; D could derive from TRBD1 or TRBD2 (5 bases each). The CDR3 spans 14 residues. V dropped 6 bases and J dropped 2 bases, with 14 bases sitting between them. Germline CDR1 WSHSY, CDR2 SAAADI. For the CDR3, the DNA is TGCGCCAGCAGGGGTATCGGGACGGCCTACGAGCAGTACTTC. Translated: CASRGIGTAYEQYF.

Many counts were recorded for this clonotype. CDR3 bases: TGTGCCAGCAGCTTAGATTCGCGGGGGCTCGACCAAGAGACCCAGTACTTC. Residues: CASSLDSRGLDQETQYF. The chain has TRBV7-9 and TRBJ2-5, with a weak D call TRBD2 (7 bases). The CDR3 runs to 17 residues. CDR1 is SEHNR and CDR2 is FQNEAQ in the germline V gene (reference sequence). Between the trimmed V and J ends, which lost 1 base and 0 bases, there was a span of 15 bases.

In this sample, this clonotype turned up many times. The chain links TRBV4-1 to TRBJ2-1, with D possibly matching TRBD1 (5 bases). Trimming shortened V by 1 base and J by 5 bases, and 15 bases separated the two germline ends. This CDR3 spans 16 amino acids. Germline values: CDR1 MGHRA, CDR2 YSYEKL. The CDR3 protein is CASSQGGPDTDNEQFF. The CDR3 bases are TGCGCCAGCAGCCAAGGGGGCCCGGACACCGACAATGAGCAGTTCTTC.

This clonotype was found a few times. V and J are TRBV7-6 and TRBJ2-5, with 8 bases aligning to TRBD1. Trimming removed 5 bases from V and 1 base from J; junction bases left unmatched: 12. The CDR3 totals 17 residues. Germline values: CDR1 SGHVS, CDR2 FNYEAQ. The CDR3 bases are TGTGCCAGCAGCGTAAGACAGGGGAAGGGGCGCCAAGAGACCCAGTACTTC. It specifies CASSVRQGKGRQETQYF.

CDR3 sequence reads: CASSDVGGLSSYEQYF. The CDR3 nucleotides are TGTGCCAGCAGTGACGTTGGGGGGTTGAGCTCCTACGAGCAGTACTTC. The chain combines TRBV12-3 or TRBV12-4 with TRBJ2-7, with TRBD2 as a possible D gene (6 bases). Trimming stripped 5 bases from V and 0 bases from J, with 17 bases between. The CDR3 loop spans 16 amino acids.

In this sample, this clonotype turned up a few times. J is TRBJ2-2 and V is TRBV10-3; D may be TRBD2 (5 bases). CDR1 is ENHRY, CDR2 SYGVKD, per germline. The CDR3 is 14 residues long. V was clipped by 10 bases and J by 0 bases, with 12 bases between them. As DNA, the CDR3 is TGTGCCAGCTGCGGGCAGCCGAACACCGGGGAGCTGTTTTTT. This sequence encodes CASCGQPNTGELFF.

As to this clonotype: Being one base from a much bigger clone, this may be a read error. The CDR3 is CTSSVVGGELFF. The CDR3 DNA sequence: TGTACCAGCAGCGTAGTAGGCGGGGAGCTGTTTTTT. The chain is built from TRBV9 and TRBJ2-2; no clear D gene. CDR1 and CDR2 (germline): SGDLS, YYNGEE. CDR3 size: 12 residues.

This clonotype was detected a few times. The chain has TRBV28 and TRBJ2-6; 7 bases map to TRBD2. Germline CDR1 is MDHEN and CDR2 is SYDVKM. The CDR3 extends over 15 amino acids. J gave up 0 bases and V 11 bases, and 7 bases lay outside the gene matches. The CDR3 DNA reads TGTGCCTGTACGGGGGAGGGCTCTGGGGCCAACGTCCTGACTTTC. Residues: CACTGEGSGANVLTF. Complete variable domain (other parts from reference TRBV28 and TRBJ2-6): DVKVTQSSRYLVKRTGEKVFLECVQDMDHENMFWYRQDPGLGLRLIYFSYDVKMKEKGDIPEGYSVSREKKERFSLILESASTNQTSMYLCACTGEGSGANVLTFGAGSRLTVL.

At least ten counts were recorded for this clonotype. This CDR3 is CASSKGTDTYEQYF. The CDR3 DNA reads TGCGCCAGCAGCAAAGGGACGGACACCTACGAGCAGTACTTC. V and J are TRBV5-1 and TRBJ2-7; D is perhaps TRBD1 or TRBD2 (5 bases each). This CDR3 comprises 14 residues. Germline V gives CDR1 SGHRS, CDR2 YFSETQ. V lost 4 bases to trimming and J lost 2 bases, with 13 bases between them.

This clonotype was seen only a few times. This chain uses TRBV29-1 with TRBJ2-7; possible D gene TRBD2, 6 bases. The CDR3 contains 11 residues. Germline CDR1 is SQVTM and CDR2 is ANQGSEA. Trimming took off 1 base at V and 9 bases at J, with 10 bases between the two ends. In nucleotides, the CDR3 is TGCAGCGTTGAAGGGATGGAGGGGCAGTACTTC. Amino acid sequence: CSVEGMEGQYF.

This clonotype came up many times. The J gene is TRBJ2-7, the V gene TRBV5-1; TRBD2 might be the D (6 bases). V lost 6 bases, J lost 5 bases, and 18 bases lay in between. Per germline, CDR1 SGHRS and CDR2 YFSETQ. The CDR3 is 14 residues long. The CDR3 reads CASNRGFSGDEQYF. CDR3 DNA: TGCGCCAGCAACAGAGGATTCTCGGGGGACGAGCAGTACTTC.

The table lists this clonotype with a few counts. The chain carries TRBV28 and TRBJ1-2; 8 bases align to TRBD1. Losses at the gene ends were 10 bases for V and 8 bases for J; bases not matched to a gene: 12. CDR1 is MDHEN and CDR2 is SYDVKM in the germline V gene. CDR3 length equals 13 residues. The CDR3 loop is CATYVQGAGGYTF. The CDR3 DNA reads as TGTGCCACCTATGTCCAGGGGGCGGGGGGCTACACCTTC.

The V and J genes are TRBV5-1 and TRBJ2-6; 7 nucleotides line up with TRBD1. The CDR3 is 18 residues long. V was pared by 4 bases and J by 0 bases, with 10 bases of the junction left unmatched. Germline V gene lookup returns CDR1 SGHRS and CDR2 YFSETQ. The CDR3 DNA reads TGCGCCAGCAGCCCACAGGGGAGCGGCTCCTCTGGGGCCAACGTCCTGACTTTC. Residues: CASSPQGSGSSGANVLTF.

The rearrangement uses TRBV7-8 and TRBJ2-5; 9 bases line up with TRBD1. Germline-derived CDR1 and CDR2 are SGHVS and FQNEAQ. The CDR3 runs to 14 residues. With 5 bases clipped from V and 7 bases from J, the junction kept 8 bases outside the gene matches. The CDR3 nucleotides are TGTGCCAGCAGCGCGACAGGGGGAGGGACGACCCAGTACTTC. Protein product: CASSATGGGTTQYF.

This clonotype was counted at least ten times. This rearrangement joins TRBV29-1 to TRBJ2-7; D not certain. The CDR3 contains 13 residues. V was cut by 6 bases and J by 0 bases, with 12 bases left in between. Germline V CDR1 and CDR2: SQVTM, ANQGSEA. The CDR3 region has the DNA TGCAGCGTCACGCTAGGGTTCTCCTACGAGCAGTACTTC. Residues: CSVTLGFSYEQYF.

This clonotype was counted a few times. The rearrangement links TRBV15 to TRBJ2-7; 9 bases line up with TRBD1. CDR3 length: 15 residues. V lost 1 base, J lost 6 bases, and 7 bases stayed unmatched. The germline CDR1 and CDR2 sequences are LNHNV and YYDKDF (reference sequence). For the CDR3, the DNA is TGTGCCACCAGCAGAGGTGGACAGGGGTATTTCGAGCAGTACTTC. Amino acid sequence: CATSRGGQGYFEQYF.

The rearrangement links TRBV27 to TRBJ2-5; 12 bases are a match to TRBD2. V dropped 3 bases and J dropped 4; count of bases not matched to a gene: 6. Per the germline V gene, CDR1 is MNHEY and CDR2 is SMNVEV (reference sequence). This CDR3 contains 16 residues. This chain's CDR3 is CASSFLLAGGRETQYF. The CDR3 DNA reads TGTGCCAGCAGTTTCTTACTAGCGGGAGGTCGAGAGACCCAGTACTTC.

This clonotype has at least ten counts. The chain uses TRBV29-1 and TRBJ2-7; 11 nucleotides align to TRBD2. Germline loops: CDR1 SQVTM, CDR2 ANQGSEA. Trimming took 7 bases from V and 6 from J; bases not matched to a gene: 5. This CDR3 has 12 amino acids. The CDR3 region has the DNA TGCAGCGCTTGGACTAGCGGGTTCGAGCAGTACTTC. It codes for CSAWTSGFEQYF.